A selection of T cell receptor beta chains follows, all from one sample in a study of blood T cell repertoires in COVID-19. The repertoire was sequenced with immunoSEQ multiplex PCR; TCRdb's copy has only in-frame clones and lacks some. The table records just under 85,000 clones, 85% to 90% of them present only once. The source material was peripheral blood. The receptors originated from a man older than 75 with active or convalescent COVID-19. CDR3s include the opening cysteine and the closing phenylalanine or tryptophan. D genes are given only for firm matches. Only part of the rows carry a size: once, few, many, or a class if the clone is expanded.

cdr3_nt: TGTGCCAGCAGGAGAGGGGGAGCCACCGGGGAGCTGTTTTTT
cdr3_aa: CASRRGGATGELFF
v_call: TRBV6-5
d_call: -
j_call: TRBJ2-2
clone_size: -

cdr3_nt: TGCGCCAGCAGCCAAGATCCCGGACACTGGGAAGATCAGCCCCAGCATTTT
cdr3_aa: CASSQDPGHWEDQPQHF
v_call: TRBV4-1
d_call: -
j_call: TRBJ1-5
clone_size: few

cdr3_nt: TGTGCCAGTAGGTCAGGGTTTGGCTACACCTTC
cdr3_aa: CASRSGFGYTF
v_call: TRBV19
d_call: -
j_call: TRBJ1-2
clone_size: -

cdr3_nt: TGTGCCAGCAGTCCGGGACTAGCGGGAGCCGATAATCAAGAGACCCAGTACTTC
cdr3_aa: CASSPGLAGADNQETQYF
v_call: TRBV27
d_call: TRBD2
j_call: TRBJ2-5
clone_size: once

cdr3_nt: TGTGCCAGTAGTATCATGGGACAGGGTCGGCAACTGTTTTTT
cdr3_aa: CASSIMGQGRQLFF
v_call: TRBV19
d_call: TRBD1
j_call: TRBJ1-4
clone_size: -

cdr3_nt: TGTGCTAGCAGCTTAGGAGGGCTACGCTCTGGGGCCAACGTCCTGACTTTC
cdr3_aa: CASSLGGLRSGANVLTF
v_call: TRBV7-7
d_call: -
j_call: TRBJ2-6
clone_size: once

cdr3_nt: TGCGCCAGCAACCCGCACCCGGTAAATGAGCAGTTCTTC
cdr3_aa: CASNPHPVNEQFF
v_call: TRBV10-2
d_call: -
j_call: TRBJ2-1
clone_size: -

cdr3_nt: TGTGCCAGCACGACCTCATTTGTGCAGGGATCAACCGGGGAGCTGTTTTTT
cdr3_aa: CASTTSFVQGSTGELFF
v_call: TRBV13
d_call: -
j_call: TRBJ2-2
clone_size: -

cdr3_nt: TGCGCCAGCAGCCAAAGACAGGCAACTAATGAAAAACTGTTTTTT
cdr3_aa: CASSQRQATNEKLFF
v_call: TRBV5-1
d_call: -
j_call: TRBJ1-4
clone_size: -

cdr3_nt: TGTGCCAGCAGGCAAGTGGGGGCATCAACTAATGAAAAACTGTTTTTT
cdr3_aa: CASRQVGASTNEKLFF
v_call: TRBV4-2
d_call: -
j_call: TRBJ1-4
clone_size: once

cdr3_nt: TGTGCCAGCAGCTCACTGACAGGGGCGAAGTATTTT
cdr3_aa: CASSSLTGAKYF
v_call: TRBV11-3
d_call: TRBD1
j_call: TRBJ2-3
clone_size: -

cdr3_nt: TGCGCCAGCAGCGCGAGGACAGGGGGCTCTCAAGGCTACACCTTC
cdr3_aa: CASSARTGGSQGYTF
v_call: TRBV5-1
d_call: TRBD1
j_call: TRBJ1-2
clone_size: once

cdr3_nt: TGTGCCAGCAGTGAAGGTCCCGAGGGAGGCTACACCTTC
cdr3_aa: CASSEGPEGGYTF
v_call: TRBV2
d_call: -
j_call: TRBJ1-2
clone_size: -

cdr3_nt: TGTGCCAGCACACAGGTTTCTCGCAATCAGCCCCAGCATTTT
cdr3_aa: CASTQVSRNQPQHF
v_call: TRBV6-5
d_call: -
j_call: TRBJ1-5
clone_size: -

cdr3_nt: TGTGCCAGCGGTAAGGACAGGGTCCGGCCCCAGCATTTT
cdr3_aa: CASGKDRVRPQHF
v_call: TRBV6-6
d_call: TRBD1
j_call: TRBJ1-5
clone_size: -

cdr3_nt: TGTGCCAGCAGCTTAGGGCAGGGGATTGACACGCAGTATTTT
cdr3_aa: CASSLGQGIDTQYF
v_call: TRBV5-6
d_call: -
j_call: TRBJ2-3
clone_size: -

cdr3_nt: TGTGCCAGCAGCCGAAAAACGGGACTAGCGGGAGAGCTCCGTTACAATGAGCAGTTCTTC
cdr3_aa: CASSRKTGLAGELRYNEQFF
v_call: TRBV4-2
d_call: TRBD2
j_call: TRBJ2-1
clone_size: once

cdr3_nt: TGTGCCAGTAGTACCCTACAGCGGGGGGCCTACAATGAGCAGTTCTTC
cdr3_aa: CASSTLQRGAYNEQFF
v_call: TRBV19
d_call: TRBD2
j_call: TRBJ2-1
clone_size: -

cdr3_nt: TGCGCCAGCAGCTCGAGGGGGACTGAAGCTTTCTTT
cdr3_aa: CASSSRGTEAFF
v_call: TRBV5-1
d_call: -
j_call: TRBJ1-1
clone_size: few

cdr3_nt: TGTGCCAGCAGCTTAGGACAGAATCAGCCCCAGCATTTT
cdr3_aa: CASSLGQNQPQHF
v_call: TRBV7-8
d_call: -
j_call: TRBJ1-5
clone_size: -

cdr3_nt: TGCGCCAGCAGCTTGGTCCTAGCGGGGGCCCAAGAGACCCAGTACTTC
cdr3_aa: CASSLVLAGAQETQYF
v_call: TRBV5-1
d_call: TRBD2
j_call: TRBJ2-5
clone_size: few

cdr3_nt: TGTGCCAGCAGCGTATACGGTTCGGGCACCGGGGAGCTGTTTTTT
cdr3_aa: CASSVYGSGTGELFF
v_call: TRBV9
d_call: -
j_call: TRBJ2-2
clone_size: -

cdr3_nt: TGCAGCGTTGCTCGACTACCTAACACTGAAGCTTTCTTT
cdr3_aa: CSVARLPNTEAFF
v_call: TRBV29-1
d_call: -
j_call: TRBJ1-1
clone_size: -

cdr3_nt: TGTGCCAGCAGTGAAAAGGGACAGGGGGCGCCTGGGGCCAACGTCCTGACTTTC
cdr3_aa: CASSEKGQGAPGANVLTF
v_call: TRBV6-1
d_call: TRBD1
j_call: TRBJ2-6
clone_size: -

cdr3_nt: TGTGCCAGCAGCTTGCGGGGGTGGGACACTGAAGCTTTCTTT
cdr3_aa: CASSLRGWDTEAFF
v_call: TRBV13
d_call: -
j_call: TRBJ1-1
clone_size: once

cdr3_nt: TGTGCCAGCTCACCCTCCCGGACTGCAAGCACAGATACGCAGTATTTT
cdr3_aa: CASSPSRTASTDTQYF
v_call: TRBV18
d_call: -
j_call: TRBJ2-3
clone_size: -

cdr3_nt: TGTGCCAGTAGCGCGGGGAGGGGCAGGCAAGAGACCCAGTACTTC
cdr3_aa: CASSAGRGRQETQYF
v_call: TRBV19
d_call: TRBD2
j_call: TRBJ2-5
clone_size: -

cdr3_nt: TGTGCCAGTAGAAAACAGGGAGAGCGATATGGCTACACCTTC
cdr3_aa: CASRKQGERYGYTF
v_call: TRBV19
d_call: -
j_call: TRBJ1-2
clone_size: -

cdr3_nt: TGTGCCAGCAGTTACCGCGGCACAAACAATGAGCAGTTCTTC
cdr3_aa: CASSYRGTNNEQFF
v_call: TRBV6-5
d_call: -
j_call: TRBJ2-1
clone_size: -

cdr3_nt: TGTGCCACCAGTGATTCTTCCGGGACACCCCCAGGGTTTTTT
cdr3_aa: CATSDSSGTPPGFF
v_call: TRBV24-1
d_call: -
j_call: TRBJ1-4
clone_size: -

cdr3_nt: TGTGCCAGCAGCTTACAAGCGGGAGCCTTCACAGATACGCAGTATTTT
cdr3_aa: CASSLQAGAFTDTQYF
v_call: TRBV7-8
d_call: TRBD2
j_call: TRBJ2-3
clone_size: -

cdr3_nt: TGTGCCAGCAGCTCTACCGGGGGCGGGAGTTCGGATACGCAGTATTTT
cdr3_aa: CASSSTGGGSSDTQYF
v_call: TRBV7-2
d_call: -
j_call: TRBJ2-3
clone_size: -

cdr3_nt: TGTGCCAGCAGCTTAGGATGGGGAGTCAGTCGGTCACCCCTCCACTTT
cdr3_aa: CASSLGWGVSRSPLHF
v_call: TRBV11-2
d_call: -
j_call: TRBJ1-6
clone_size: once

cdr3_nt: TGTGCCAGTAGTACCGGGACAGGGGGTGAAAAACTGTTTTTT
cdr3_aa: CASSTGTGGEKLFF
v_call: TRBV19
d_call: TRBD1
j_call: TRBJ1-4
clone_size: few

cdr3_nt: TGTGCCAGTAGGTCGGGACAGGGACAATACAATGAGCAGTTCTTC
cdr3_aa: CASRSGQGQYNEQFF
v_call: TRBV19
d_call: TRBD1
j_call: TRBJ2-1
clone_size: -

cdr3_nt: TGTGCCAGCAGCGGACGGACACACAATCAGCCCCAGCATTTT
cdr3_aa: CASSGRTHNQPQHF
v_call: TRBV3-1/TRBV3-2
d_call: -
j_call: TRBJ1-5
clone_size: -

cdr3_nt: TGTGCCAGCAGAGGGGGCTCCGCTAATCAGCCCCAGCATTTT
cdr3_aa: CASRGGSANQPQHF
v_call: TRBV25-1
d_call: TRBD1
j_call: TRBJ1-5
clone_size: -

cdr3_nt: TGTGCCAGCAGCCCTCGGACTAGCGGGGGTGTCGGGGAGCTGTTTTTT
cdr3_aa: CASSPRTSGGVGELFF
v_call: TRBV9
d_call: TRBD2
j_call: TRBJ2-2
clone_size: -

cdr3_nt: TGTGCCAGTAGTCGCGGGTTAGAGAGAACTGAAGCTTTCTTT
cdr3_aa: CASSRGLERTEAFF
v_call: TRBV19
d_call: -
j_call: TRBJ1-1
clone_size: -

cdr3_nt: TGTGCCAGCAGTAGACTAGCGGGAGGGACGAATGAGCAGTTCTTC
cdr3_aa: CASSRLAGGTNEQFF
v_call: TRBV6-6
d_call: TRBD2
j_call: TRBJ2-1
clone_size: -

cdr3_nt: TGTGCCAGCAGCTTGGGGACAGGGTTCAACACCGGGGAGCTGTTTTTT
cdr3_aa: CASSLGTGFNTGELFF
v_call: TRBV7-7
d_call: TRBD1
j_call: TRBJ2-2
clone_size: -

cdr3_nt: TGTGCCAGCAGCGTGCAACCTCTGAGCGATGAGCAGTTCTTC
cdr3_aa: CASSVQPLSDEQFF
v_call: TRBV9
d_call: -
j_call: TRBJ2-1
clone_size: -

cdr3_nt: TGTGCCAGCAGCCCCAGAAGGGGAGGGGAGACCCAGTACTTC
cdr3_aa: CASSPRRGGETQYF
v_call: TRBV11-2
d_call: TRBD2
j_call: TRBJ2-5
clone_size: -

cdr3_nt: TGTGCCAGTAGGCCATTAGGGGGAGAGACCCAGTACTTC
cdr3_aa: CASRPLGGETQYF
v_call: TRBV19
d_call: -
j_call: TRBJ2-5
clone_size: -

cdr3_nt: TGCGCCAGCAGCTACCGGACTAGCGGGAGGTTGACAGATACGCAGTATTTT
cdr3_aa: CASSYRTSGRLTDTQYF
v_call: TRBV5-1
d_call: TRBD2
j_call: TRBJ2-3
clone_size: -

cdr3_nt: TGCGCCAGCAGCCACGCCCTAGGGAGACAGGGAATGAAAGAGACCCAGTACTTC
cdr3_aa: CASSHALGRQGMKETQYF
v_call: TRBV4-1
d_call: TRBD1
j_call: TRBJ2-5
clone_size: -

cdr3_nt: TGTGCCTTGGAACTAGCGGGCCGGCAAGAGACCCAGTACTTC
cdr3_aa: CALELAGRQETQYF
v_call: TRBV30
d_call: TRBD2
j_call: TRBJ2-5
clone_size: -

cdr3_nt: TGCAGCGTTGAAGATACGGTAGCGGGCCTGTACAATGAGCAGTTCTTC
cdr3_aa: CSVEDTVAGLYNEQFF
v_call: TRBV29-1
d_call: TRBD2
j_call: TRBJ2-1
clone_size: -

cdr3_nt: TGTGCCAGCAGCCATAGGACACGGGGGCAAGAGACCCAGTACTTC
cdr3_aa: CASSHRTRGQETQYF
v_call: TRBV3-1/TRBV3-2
d_call: -
j_call: TRBJ2-5
clone_size: -

cdr3_nt: TGTGCCAGCAGCCCCTCACTTGGGACTAGCGGGAGGGCCTTGGTCTTC
cdr3_aa: CASSPSLGTSGRALVF
v_call: TRBV3-1/TRBV3-2
d_call: TRBD2
j_call: TRBJ2-1
clone_size: -